These 24 T cell receptor beta chains came from one sample sequenced in a study of blood T cell repertoires in COVID-19. The table came from immunoSEQ multiplex PCR; TCRdb's copy has only in-frame clones and leaves some out. Of 200,000 to 250,000 clones in the sample, about 83% were seen once. Sample: peripheral blood. The receptors were gathered from a woman aged 45-60 years with active or convalescent COVID-19.

The V gene is TRBV7-3, the J gene TRBJ2-4; tentative D call: TRBD2 (6 bases). Trimming stripped 5 bases from V and 15 bases from J, with 23 bases between. The germline gives CDR1 SGHTA, CDR2 FQGTGA. This CDR3 has 14 residues. The chain's CDR3 is CASSPTRDSPPVYF. The CDR3 DNA sequence: TGTGCCAGCAGCCCAACCCGGGACTCCCCCCCGGTGTACTTC.

The rearrangement joins TRBV25-1 to TRBJ1-1; unclear D gene. CDR1 MGHDK and CDR2 SYGVNS come from the germline V gene. This CDR3 has 11 residues. V dropped 0 bases and J dropped 7 bases, with 3 bases sitting between them. CDR3 DNA sequence: TGTGCCAGCAGTGAATATAATGAAGCTTTCTTT. It is translated as CASSEYNEAFF. The full variable domain, rest sourced from reference TRBV25-1 and TRBJ1-1, is EADIYQTPRYLVIGTGKKITLECSQTMGHDKMYWYQQDPGMELHLIHYSYGVNSTEKGDLSSESTVSRIRTEHFPLTLESARPSHTSQYLCASSEYNEAFFGQGTRLTVV.

This clone showed up just once. This chain uses TRBV2 with TRBJ2-1; possible D gene TRBD2, 5 bases. This CDR3 contains 15 residues. Germline CDR1 reads SNHLY; CDR2 reads FYNNEI. V was shortened by 3 bases and J by 3 bases, with 12 bases between the two germline ends. CDR3 sequence (DNA): TGTGCCAGCAGTGACCCCCGCGGACTCTACAATGAGCAGTTCTTC. Its translation is CASSDPRGLYNEQFF.

V gene TRBV10-3 combines with J gene TRBJ2-7; D possibly corresponds to TRBD2 (9 bases). Germline CDR1 ENHRY, CDR2 SYGVKD. V gave up 4 bases and J gave up 9 bases, with 19 bases separating them. The CDR3 spans 14 residues. The CDR3 DNA reads TGTGCCATCAGTGGACAAACAGGGGGACTAGCGCAGTACTTC. Translation gives CAISGQTGGLAQYF.

This clone was counted once. This chain connects TRBV15 to TRBJ2-4; TRBD2 matches 7 bases. The CDR3 has 17 residues. Germline trimming cut 1 base from V and 2 bases from J; bases unmatched to any gene: 8. CDR1 is LNHNV and CDR2 is YYDKDF in the germline V gene (reference sequence). The CDR3 sequence is CATSRVGGSFTKNIQYF. CDR3 nucleotides: TGTGCCACCAGCAGAGTCGGGGGGAGTTTTACCAAAAACATTCAGTACTTC.

This chain connects TRBV15 to TRBJ1-6; D is perhaps TRBD1 (6 bases). V was cut by 1 base and J by 6 bases, with 10 bases left in between. Looked up from germline, CDR1 is LNHNV and CDR2 is YYDKDF (reference sequence). CDR3 length equals 15 residues. The CDR3 protein is CATSRGLQGNSPLHF. CDR3 DNA sequence: TGTGCCACCAGCAGAGGGTTACAGGGTAATTCACCCCTCCACTTT.

The V gene is TRBV7-3, the J gene TRBJ2-5; TRBD2 matches 11 bases. This CDR3 has 16 residues. Germline V gene lookup returns CDR1 SGHTA and CDR2 FQGTGA. J lost 1 base, V lost 5 bases, and 6 bases had no gene match. The CDR3 loop is CASSQTGTSGQETQYF. The CDR3 DNA reads TGTGCCAGCAGCCAGACCGGGACTAGCGGCCAAGAGACCCAGTACTTC.

This sequence joins TRBV27 and TRBJ2-2; 14 positions match TRBD2. Per the germline V gene, CDR1 is MNHEY and CDR2 is SMNVEV (reference sequence). Germline trimming cut 6 bases from V and 5 bases from J; bases unmatched to any gene: 14. This CDR3 is 19 amino acids long. CDR3 sequence reads: CASSNLPGLAGVDTGELFF. The CDR3 region has the DNA TGTGCCAGCAGCAACCTCCCGGGACTAGCGGGAGTCGATACCGGGGAGCTGTTTTTT.

The V and J genes are TRBV28 and TRBJ1-1; tentatively, D is TRBD1 (6 bases). CDR1 and CDR2 from the germline V gene are MDHEN and SYDVKM. This CDR3 region has 13 residues. Trimming took off 6 bases at V and 1 base at J, with 9 bases between the two ends. In DNA form, the CDR3 reads TGTGCCAGCAGAGTACAGGGGAACACTGAAGCTTTCTTT. Its translation: CASRVQGNTEAFF. The full variable domain, its missing parts supplied by reference TRBV28 and TRBJ1-1, is DVKVTQSSRYLVKRTGEKVFLECVQDMDHENMFWYRQDPGLGLRLIYFSYDVKMKEKGDIPEGYSVSREKKERFSLILESASTNQTSMYLCASRVQGNTEAFFGQGTRLTVV.

This chain links TRBV28 with TRBJ1-3; 7 positions match TRBD1. The V and J ends lost 6 bases and 0 bases, in that order; junction bases with no gene match: 8. Germline V gives CDR1 MDHEN, CDR2 SYDVKM. The CDR3 extends over 16 amino acids. The chain's CDR3 is CASRSNRGRSGNTIYF. As DNA, the CDR3 is TGTGCCAGCAGGTCTAACAGGGGCCGCTCTGGAAACACCATATATTTT.

This clone was recorded a few times. The CDR3 nucleotides are TGTGCCAGCAGCCCGCAGGGGAGCTCCTACGAGCAGTACTTC. Protein product: CASSPQGSSYEQYF. V and J are TRBV7-9 and TRBJ2-7; perhaps TRBD1 as D (6 bases). CDR1 and CDR2 (germline): SEHNR, FQNEAQ (reference sequence). The ends were cut back, 5 bases at V and 0 bases at J, with 11 bases in the middle. The CDR3 runs to 14 residues.

This sequence joins TRBV5-1 and TRBJ2-1; 7 nucleotides agree with TRBD1. The CDR3 sequence is 15 residues long. Per germline, CDR1 SGHRS and CDR2 YFSETQ. V was pared by 4 bases and J by 7 bases, with 11 bases of the junction left unmatched. The CDR3 DNA follows: TGCGCCAGCAGCCCCATCACAGGGGTGAGTAATGAGCAGTTCTTC. This codes for CASSPITGVSNEQFF.

The CDR3 coding sequence is TGTGCCAGCTCACCACGGCGGGCGGAAGAGACCCAGTACTTC. Its protein product is CASSPRRAEETQYF. The J gene is TRBJ2-5, the V gene TRBV18, with D perhaps matching TRBD2 (5 bases). CDR3 size: 14 residues. Germline V gene lookup returns CDR1 KGHSH and CDR2 LQKENI. Deletions cut 1 base from V and 3 bases from J, with 9 bases between.

The chain joins TRBV27 to TRBJ2-4; D is possibly TRBD2 (6 bases). CDR3 size: 14 residues. V lost 6 bases, J lost 4 bases, and 13 bases lay in between. Germline assignment: CDR1 MNHEY and CDR2 SMNVEV (reference sequence). CDR3 DNA sequence: TGTGCCAGCAGCCGCGGGGTGGGAAAAAACATTCAGTACTTC. This encodes CASSRGVGKNIQYF.

This sequence joins TRBV11-2 and TRBJ2-7, with TRBD2 matching over 12 bases. The V gene's germline CDR1 is SGHAT and CDR2 FQNNGV. Trimming took 5 bases from V and 3 from J; bases not matched to a gene: 5. This CDR3 region has 15 residues. This CDR3 reads CASSLSSGGGYEQYF. CDR3 nucleotides: TGTGCCAGCAGCCTATCTAGCGGGGGGGGCTACGAGCAGTACTTC.

V gene TRBV7-2 combines with J gene TRBJ1-2, with D possibly matching TRBD1 (6 bases). Germline values: CDR1 SGHTA, CDR2 FQGNSA. Trimming shortened V by 2 bases and J by 8 bases, and 24 bases separated the two germline ends. CDR3 size: 17 residues. The CDR3 spells CASSLTRDTWGDRGYTF. The CDR3 DNA follows: TGTGCCAGCAGCTTAACCCGGGACACCTGGGGTGATCGGGGCTACACCTTC.

This chain uses TRBV5-1 with TRBJ2-3; 7 nucleotides match TRBD1. V shed 4 bases, J shed 4 bases, and the junction held 9 bases outside the gene matches. Germline V gene sequence: CDR1 SGHRS, CDR2 YFSETQ. The CDR3 is made up of 15 amino acids. CDR3 in DNA: TGCGCCAGCAGCGTGGACAGGTCGGCGCCAGATACGCAGTATTTT. Its protein product is CASSVDRSAPDTQYF.

V is TRBV10-3 and J is TRBJ1-5; D is undetermined. This CDR3 is built from 14 residues. In germline, CDR1 is ENHRY, CDR2 SYGVKD. V was clipped by 0 bases and J by 7 bases, with 10 bases between them. The CDR3 region is CAISESSKAQPQHF. The CDR3 nucleotides read TGTGCCATCAGTGAGTCATCGAAAGCCCAGCCCCAGCATTTT.

J is TRBJ2-1 and V is TRBV6-5; TRBD1 matches at 7 bases. The V gene's germline CDR1 is MNHEY and CDR2 SVGAGI. V shed 0 bases and J 8 bases; nucleotides not matched to a gene: 7. This CDR3 is 15 amino acids long. DNA of the CDR3: TGTGCCAGCAGTTACTCGTGGCAGGGGGTATATGAGCAGTTCTTC. Translation gives CASSYSWQGVYEQFF.

The V gene is TRBV5-4, the J gene TRBJ2-1, with TRBD2 matching over 7 bases. There are 14 residues in the CDR3. Trimming took 2 bases from V and 6 from J; bases not matched to a gene: 5. Per germline, CDR1 SGHNT and CDR2 YYREEE (reference sequence). The CDR3 DNA is TGTGCCAGCAGCTTCCCGACTAGCTCCAATGAGCAGTTCTTC. Protein sequence: CASSFPTSSNEQFF. Together with reference TRBV5-4 and TRBJ2-1, the CDR3 gives the full variable domain: ETGVTQSPTHLIKTRGQQVTLRCSSQSGHNTVSWYQQALGQGPQFIFQYYREEENGRGNFPPRFSGLQFPNYSSELNVNALELDDSALYLCASSFPTSSNEQFFGPGTRLTVL.

The V and J genes are TRBV28 and TRBJ1-2; the D gene is possibly TRBD1 (6 bases). Germline V lookup: CDR1 MDHEN, CDR2 SYDVKM. V lost 6 bases and J 8 bases, leaving 22 bases between the germline ends. This CDR3 has 15 amino acids. In nucleotides, the CDR3 is TGTGCCAGCAGGTTACAGGGCGGTGGACATAAGGGCTACACCTTC. Translating gives CASRLQGGGHKGYTF.

This chain joins TRBV11-2 and TRBJ2-7, with a possible D match to TRBD1 (6 bases). This CDR3 contains 16 residues. The germline V gene encodes CDR1 SGHAT and CDR2 FQNNGV. V lost 5 bases to trimming and J lost 3 bases, with 20 bases between them. The CDR3 DNA reads as TGTGCCAGCAGCCCAGGGGTCGGGGCCCCTCTCTACGAGCAGTACGTC. As protein: CASSPGVGAPLYEQYV.

The chain uses TRBV5-6 and TRBJ2-2; TRBD2 matches 7 bases. The CDR3 runs 15 residues. V shed 3 bases, J shed 1 base, and the junction held 3 bases outside the gene matches. Looked up from germline, CDR1 is SGHDT and CDR2 is YYEEEE. CDR3 bases: TGTGCCAGCAGCTGGGGAGGGCTGAACACCGGGGAGCTGTTTTTT. It codes for CASSWGGLNTGELFF.

This clone has a handful of counts. This sequence joins TRBV11-2 and TRBJ2-7; 8 bases map to TRBD1. The V and J ends lost 5 bases and 2 bases, in that order; junction bases with no gene match: 2. The CDR3 is 13 residues long. CDR1 is SGHAT, CDR2 FQNNGV, per germline. The CDR3 nucleotides read TGTGCCAGCAGCCGACAGGGGACCTACGAGCAGTACTTC. This codes for CASSRQGTYEQYF.